Listed below are T cell receptor beta chains from one sample, sequenced in a study of blood T cell repertoires in COVID-19. TCRdb's table, derived via immunoSEQ multiplex PCR, lists solely in-frame clones and lacks some. Of fewer than 200,000 clones listed, 65% to 85% are singletons. Sequenced input: PBMCs or T cells enriched from blood (not recorded which). These receptors were taken from a woman in her fifties or sixties in a cohort exposed to, infected with or recovered from COVID-19 (not recorded which). Each CDR3 is given without its conserved first and last residue. Fields, in order: CDR3 protein, J gene, V gene.

cdr3_aa: ASSFRDRGQWGGDEQY
j_call: TRBJ2-7
v_call: TRBV5-1

cdr3_aa: ASSTQGPNYGYT
j_call: TRBJ1-2
v_call: TRBV6-5

cdr3_aa: ASSIGTRGLAKNIQY
j_call: TRBJ2-4
v_call: TRBV19

cdr3_aa: ASSLRDRVLYGYT
j_call: TRBJ1-2
v_call: TRBV7-2

cdr3_aa: SVHSGRSSYEQY
j_call: TRBJ2-7
v_call: TRBV29-1

cdr3_aa: ASSLLGELF
j_call: TRBJ1-4
v_call: TRBV2

cdr3_aa: ASSKHLQEGNEKLF
j_call: TRBJ1-4
v_call: TRBV19

cdr3_aa: ASRDRAGQETQY
j_call: TRBJ2-5
v_call: TRBV11-2

cdr3_aa: ASSPRGRGDYGYT
j_call: TRBJ1-2
v_call: TRBV9

cdr3_aa: ASIESGTVFQETQY
j_call: TRBJ2-5
v_call: TRBV5-1

cdr3_aa: ASSLGLQGDVAETQY
j_call: TRBJ2-5
v_call: TRBV5-5

cdr3_aa: ASSRLAGALREDQY
j_call: TRBJ2-5
v_call: TRBV19

cdr3_aa: ASSLGLARNTGELF
j_call: TRBJ2-2
v_call: TRBV11-2

cdr3_aa: ASTNSWYEQF
j_call: TRBJ2-1
v_call: TRBV6-5

cdr3_aa: ASSLSTGNYGYT
j_call: TRBJ1-2
v_call: TRBV5-1

cdr3_aa: ASRDRGTGNTIY
j_call: TRBJ1-3
v_call: TRBV6-5

cdr3_aa: ASSTRTSDEKLF
j_call: TRBJ1-4
v_call: TRBV25-1

cdr3_aa: ASSKVRDRRQANYGYT
j_call: TRBJ1-2
v_call: TRBV21-1

cdr3_aa: ASSTGLAGYSGELF
j_call: TRBJ2-2
v_call: TRBV5-1

cdr3_aa: ASSSLRNTEAF
j_call: TRBJ1-1
v_call: TRBV5-4

cdr3_aa: ASSVFTLNGELF
j_call: TRBJ2-2
v_call: TRBV19

cdr3_aa: ASSLAGVSYNEQF
j_call: TRBJ2-1
v_call: TRBV19

cdr3_aa: ASSLGAETNTGELF
j_call: TRBJ2-2
v_call: TRBV5-6

cdr3_aa: ASSGSGAGNQPQH
j_call: TRBJ1-5
v_call: TRBV2

cdr3_aa: ASSSTSGSTYEQF
j_call: TRBJ2-1
v_call: TRBV11-2

cdr3_aa: ASSHSYAGANYGYT
j_call: TRBJ1-2
v_call: TRBV4-1

cdr3_aa: ASQDTNNQPQH
j_call: TRBJ1-5
v_call: TRBV19

cdr3_aa: ASSLFGSLEQF
j_call: TRBJ2-1
v_call: TRBV28

cdr3_aa: ASSDTDSTYNEQF
j_call: TRBJ2-1
v_call: TRBV6-4

cdr3_aa: ASSGDLGQVNTEAF
j_call: TRBJ1-1
v_call: TRBV2

cdr3_aa: ASTDQYEQY
j_call: TRBJ2-7
v_call: TRBV10-3

cdr3_aa: ASSEDHRGTQY
j_call: TRBJ2-5
v_call: TRBV6-1

cdr3_aa: ASTLGSSYNSPLH
j_call: TRBJ1-6
v_call: TRBV9

cdr3_aa: ASSLVQGPNEQF
j_call: TRBJ2-1
v_call: TRBV7-9

cdr3_aa: ASSLSGDTEAF
j_call: TRBJ1-1
v_call: TRBV5-1

cdr3_aa: ASSFGSVNYGYT
j_call: TRBJ1-2
v_call: TRBV13

cdr3_aa: ASSEGGLQGETDTQY
j_call: TRBJ2-3
v_call: TRBV2

cdr3_aa: ASSLDELGGEKLF
j_call: TRBJ1-4
v_call: TRBV7-6

cdr3_aa: ASSKRPKPGQGASYEQY
j_call: TRBJ2-7
v_call: TRBV21-1

cdr3_aa: SVQYRRDNNYGYT
j_call: TRBJ1-2
v_call: TRBV29-1

cdr3_aa: ASSPDSGGYEQY
j_call: TRBJ2-7
v_call: TRBV5-6

cdr3_aa: ASSERSGGNEKLF
j_call: TRBJ1-4
v_call: TRBV9

cdr3_aa: ASEASLGRGGETQY
j_call: TRBJ2-5
v_call: TRBV7-2

cdr3_aa: ASSLSTGSRSEQY
j_call: TRBJ2-7
v_call: TRBV11-2

cdr3_aa: ASRRERIYEQF
j_call: TRBJ2-1
v_call: TRBV6-1

cdr3_aa: ASSKQGAPGELF
j_call: TRBJ2-2
v_call: TRBV21-1

cdr3_aa: ASSDLPFFAGEADTQY
j_call: TRBJ2-3
v_call: TRBV2

cdr3_aa: ASSHTPGAQGSGYT
j_call: TRBJ1-2
v_call: TRBV7-2